This T cell receptor beta chain was documented in a study of T cell repertoires in cytomegalovirus infection (dated by TCRdb to the late 2010s). With respect to the entire study: The peptide stimulations were aimed at well-studied HLA-B-restricted epitopes as well as recently identified HLA-C-restricted CMV epitopes, whose presentation resists viral immunomodulation. Donor HLA type was relevant to the analysis, as public TCR beta signatures indicated carriage of CMV infection together with the matching HLA type. Points the paper makes about the study in general: In both this cohort and an independent roughly 350-donor cohort, the cumulative frequency of public TCR beta family members distinguished carriers of CMV infection plus the relevant HLA type. The ex vivo response was dominated by HLA-C-restricted CMV-specific TCR beta clonotypes, which also provided the single most frequent clonotype in two of eight donors.

The run used an Illumina HiSeq 1500. TCRdb handled the public reads itself, with Q25 trimming in fastp and clone calling in MiXCR, and kept productive beta chains. Entries are consolidated by CDR3 protein sequence, retaining the most common genes and DNA. Here the sample has 400,000 to 600,000 distinct CDR3 sequences; roughly 42% occur a single time. About 41% of the sample lies in the top ten. Interpreted using the paper, the treatment or condition label stands for: in vitro stimulation with specific CMV peptide epitopes to enrich CMV-specific T cells. This clonotype was seen a handful of times. Its antigen is not yet known. Base qualities are not provided; no much larger clone lies one nucleotide away. Relative to germline, V is 11 bases shorter and J is 0 bases shorter, with 4 bases between their ends. In the germline V gene, CDR1 corresponds to SGHVS and CDR2 to FQNEAQ. From the cysteine up to the phenylalanine, the CDR3 has a length of 11 residues. The sequence is cut down to CDR3 DNA, 33 bases in frame from base 1.

The TCR originated in a human donor in good health (CMV status not recorded). Some clones in this sample may be carry-over from other donors' samples. The chain employs TRBV7-8 and TRBJ2-2; the D segment cannot be called with confidence. Sequences were derived from cultured PBMCs, sampled from culture after CMV antigen stimulation. Here the CDR3 is given as CAATNTGELFF. In nucleotide form, the sequence is TGTGCCGCTACGAACACCGGGGAGCTGTTTTTT.